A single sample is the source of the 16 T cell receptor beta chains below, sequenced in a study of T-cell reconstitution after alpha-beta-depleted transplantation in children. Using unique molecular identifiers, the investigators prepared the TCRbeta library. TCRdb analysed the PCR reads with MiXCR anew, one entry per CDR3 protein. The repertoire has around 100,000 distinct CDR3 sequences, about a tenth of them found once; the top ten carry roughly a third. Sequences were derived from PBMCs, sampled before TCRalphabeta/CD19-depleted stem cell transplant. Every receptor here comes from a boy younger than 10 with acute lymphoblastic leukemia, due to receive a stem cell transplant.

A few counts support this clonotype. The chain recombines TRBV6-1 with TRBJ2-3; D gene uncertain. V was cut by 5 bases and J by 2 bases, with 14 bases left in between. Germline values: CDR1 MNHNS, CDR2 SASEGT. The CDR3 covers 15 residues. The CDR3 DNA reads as TGTGCCAGCAGTCCAGAAGGACGATACACAGATACGCAGTATTTT. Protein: CASSPEGRYTDTQYF.

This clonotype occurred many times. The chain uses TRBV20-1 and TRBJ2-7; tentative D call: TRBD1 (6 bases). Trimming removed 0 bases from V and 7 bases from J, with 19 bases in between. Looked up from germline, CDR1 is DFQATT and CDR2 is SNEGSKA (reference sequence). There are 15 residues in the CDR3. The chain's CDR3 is CSARDVGRVRGEQYF. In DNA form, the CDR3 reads TGCAGTGCTAGAGATGTAGGGAGAGTAAGGGGGGAGCAGTACTTC.

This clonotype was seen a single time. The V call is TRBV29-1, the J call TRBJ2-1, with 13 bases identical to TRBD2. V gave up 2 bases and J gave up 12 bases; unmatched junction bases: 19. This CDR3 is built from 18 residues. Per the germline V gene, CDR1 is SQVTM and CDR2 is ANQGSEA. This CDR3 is CSVETRAKGLAGVSVQFF. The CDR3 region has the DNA TGCAGCGTTGAAACTCGGGCCAAAGGACTAGCGGGAGTCTCCGTGCAGTTCTTC.

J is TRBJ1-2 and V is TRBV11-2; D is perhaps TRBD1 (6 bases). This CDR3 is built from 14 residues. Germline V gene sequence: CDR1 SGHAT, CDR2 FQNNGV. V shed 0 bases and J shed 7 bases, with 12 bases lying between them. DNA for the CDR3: TGTGCCAGCAGCTTAGATTGGGGGGGCTCTGGCTACACCTTC. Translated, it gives CASSLDWGGSGYTF.

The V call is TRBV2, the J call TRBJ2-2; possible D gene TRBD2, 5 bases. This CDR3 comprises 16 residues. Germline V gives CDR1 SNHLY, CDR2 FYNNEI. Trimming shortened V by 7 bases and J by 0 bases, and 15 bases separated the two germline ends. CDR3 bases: TGTGCCAGCACCCAATTCGGGGAGACGAACACCGGGGAGCTGTTTTTT. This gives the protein CASTQFGETNTGELFF.

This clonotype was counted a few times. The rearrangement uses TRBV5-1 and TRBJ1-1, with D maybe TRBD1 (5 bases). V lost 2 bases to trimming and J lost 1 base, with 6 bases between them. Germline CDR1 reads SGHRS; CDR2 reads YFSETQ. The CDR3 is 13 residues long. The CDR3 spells CASSFDRNTEAFF. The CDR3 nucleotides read TGCGCCAGCAGCTTTGACAGGAACACTGAAGCTTTCTTT.

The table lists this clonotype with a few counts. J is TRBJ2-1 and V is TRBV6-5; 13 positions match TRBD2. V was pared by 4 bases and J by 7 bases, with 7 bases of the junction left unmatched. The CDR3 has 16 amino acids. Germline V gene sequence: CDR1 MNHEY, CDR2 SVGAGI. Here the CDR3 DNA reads TGTGCCAGCAGTTTGACTAGCGGGAGGCCGAGTAATGAGCAGTTCTTC. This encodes CASSLTSGRPSNEQFF.

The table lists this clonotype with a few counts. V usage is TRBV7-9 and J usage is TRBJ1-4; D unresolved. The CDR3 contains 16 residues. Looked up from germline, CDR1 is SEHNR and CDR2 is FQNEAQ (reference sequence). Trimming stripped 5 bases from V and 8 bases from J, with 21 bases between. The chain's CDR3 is CASSLREGRSGEKLFF. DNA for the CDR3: TGTGCCAGCAGCCTCCGCGAAGGTCGATCTGGGGAAAAACTGTTTTTT.

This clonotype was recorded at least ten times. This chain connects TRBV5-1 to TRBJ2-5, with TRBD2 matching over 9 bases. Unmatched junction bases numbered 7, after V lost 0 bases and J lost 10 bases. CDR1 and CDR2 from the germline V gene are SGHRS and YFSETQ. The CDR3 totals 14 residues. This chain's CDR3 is CASSLEGSGRSQYF. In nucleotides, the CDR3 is TGCGCCAGCAGCTTGGAGGGGAGCGGGAGGAGCCAGTACTTC.

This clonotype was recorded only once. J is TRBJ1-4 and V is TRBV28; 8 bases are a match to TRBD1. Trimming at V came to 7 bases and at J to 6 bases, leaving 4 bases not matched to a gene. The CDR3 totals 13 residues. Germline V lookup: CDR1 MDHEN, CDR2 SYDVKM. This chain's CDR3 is CASIRGRDEKLFF. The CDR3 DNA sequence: TGTGCCAGCATCAGGGGGCGCGATGAAAAACTGTTTTTT. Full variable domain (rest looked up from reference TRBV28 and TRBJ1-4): DVKVTQSSRYLVKRTGEKVFLECVQDMDHENMFWYRQDPGLGLRLIYFSYDVKMKEKGDIPEGYSVSREKKERFSLILESASTNQTSMYLCASIRGRDEKLFFGSGTQLSVL.

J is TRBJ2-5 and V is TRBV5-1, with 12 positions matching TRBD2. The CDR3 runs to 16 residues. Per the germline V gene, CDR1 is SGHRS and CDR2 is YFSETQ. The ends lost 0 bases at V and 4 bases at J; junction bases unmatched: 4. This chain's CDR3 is CASSLEPGLAGETQYF. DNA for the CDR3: TGCGCCAGCAGCTTGGAGCCGGGACTAGCGGGAGAGACCCAGTACTTC.

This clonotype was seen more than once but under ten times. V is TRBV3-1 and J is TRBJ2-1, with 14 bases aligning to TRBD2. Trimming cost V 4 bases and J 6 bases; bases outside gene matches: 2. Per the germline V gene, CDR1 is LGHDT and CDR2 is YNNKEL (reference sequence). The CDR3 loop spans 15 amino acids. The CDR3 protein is CASSPTSGRANEQFF. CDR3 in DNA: TGTGCCAGCAGCCCGACTAGCGGGAGGGCCAATGAGCAGTTCTTC.

The CDR3 DNA is TGTGCCAGCAGGGCGGTAAGGGGGCACACTGAAGCTTTCTTT. This sequence encodes CASRAVRGHTEAFF. This sequence joins TRBV2 and TRBJ1-1, with 7 positions matching TRBD1. Germline trimming cut 6 bases from V and 3 bases from J; bases unmatched to any gene: 7. There are 14 residues in the CDR3. CDR1 and CDR2 (germline): SNHLY, FYNNEI.

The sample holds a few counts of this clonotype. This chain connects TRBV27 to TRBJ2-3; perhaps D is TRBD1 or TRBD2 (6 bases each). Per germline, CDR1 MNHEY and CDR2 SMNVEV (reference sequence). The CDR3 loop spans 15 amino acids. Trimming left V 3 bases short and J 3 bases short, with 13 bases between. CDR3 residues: CASSLGGRETDTQYF. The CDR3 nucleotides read TGTGCCAGCAGTTTGGGGGGCAGGGAGACAGATACGCAGTATTTT.

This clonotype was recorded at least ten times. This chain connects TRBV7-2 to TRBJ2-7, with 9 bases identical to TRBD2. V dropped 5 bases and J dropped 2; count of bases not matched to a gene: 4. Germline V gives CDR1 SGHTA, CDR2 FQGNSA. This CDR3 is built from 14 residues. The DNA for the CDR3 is TGTGCCAGCAGCCGGACTAGCGCCGCCTACGAGCAGTACTTC. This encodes CASSRTSAAYEQYF. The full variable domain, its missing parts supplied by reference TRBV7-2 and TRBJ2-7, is GAGVSQSPSNKVTEKGKDVELRCDPISGHTALYWYRQSLGQGLEFLIYFQGNSAPDKSGLPSDRFSAERTGGSVSTLTIQRTQQEDSAVYLCASSRTSAAYEQYFGPGTRLTVT.

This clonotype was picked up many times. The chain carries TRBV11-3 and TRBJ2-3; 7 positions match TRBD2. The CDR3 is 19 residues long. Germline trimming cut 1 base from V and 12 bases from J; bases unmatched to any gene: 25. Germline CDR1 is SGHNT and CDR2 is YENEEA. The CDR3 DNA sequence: TGTGCCAGCAGCTTAGGGGTAGGGGCGGCTAGCGGTCGTTTTCTGGTTCAGTATTTT. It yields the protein CASSLGVGAASGRFLVQYF.